A single sample gave rise to the 29 T cell receptor beta chains below, sequenced in a study of cytomegalovirus exposure and HLA in healthy donors. PCR primers comprised 60 Vbeta and 13 Jbeta primers. The data were produced by immunoSEQ multiplex PCR, yet TCRdb's version contains in-frame clones alone and is incomplete. The repertoire holds 100,000 to 150,000 clones, with about 80% as singletons. What was sequenced was PBMCs. The receptors shown here come from a man aged 25-40 years in good health and CMV-seropositive.

The chain couples TRBV5-1 to TRBJ1-6; 11 nucleotides agree with TRBD1. Trimming removed 4 bases from V and 9 bases from J; junction bases left unmatched: 3. CDR3 size: 14 residues. The germline V gene has CDR1 SGHRS and CDR2 YFSETQ. The CDR3 DNA is TGCGCCAGCAGCATGGGGACAGGGGGTTCACCCCTCCACTTT. This codes for CASSMGTGGSPLHF.

The chain joins TRBV7-2 to TRBJ1-4; D possibly corresponds to TRBD1 (5 bases). Between the trimmed V and J ends, which lost 2 bases and 0 bases, there was a span of 7 bases. The CDR3 runs 15 residues. Germline CDR1 and CDR2: SGHTA and FQGNSA. The CDR3, as DNA: TGTGCCAGCAGCTTATCAGGGACAACTAATGAAAAACTGTTTTTT. This codes for CASSLSGTTNEKLFF.

This clone was counted between two and nine times. This chain links TRBV7-8 with TRBJ1-4, with D maybe TRBD1 (6 bases). Trimming removed 2 bases at V and 4 bases at J, with 17 bases between. Germline V CDR1 and CDR2: SGHVS, FQNEAQ. The CDR3 is made up of 17 amino acids. The CDR3 coding sequence is TGTGCCAGCAGCTTATCCCAAGGGGGGGGAGATAATGAAAAACTGTTTTTT. Translating it yields CASSLSQGGGDNEKLFF.

The chain uses TRBV14 and TRBJ2-1, with 12 bases matching TRBD2. The CDR3 consists of 17 residues. The V gene end was trimmed by 0 bases and the J gene end by 3 bases; junction bases not matched to a gene: 3. Germline V gene data show CDR1 as SGHDN and CDR2 as FVKESK. CDR3 nucleotides: TGTGCCAGCAGCCAAGACCGACTAGCGGGGGACTACAATGAGCAGTTCTTC. Amino acids: CASSQDRLAGDYNEQFF. The whole variable domain, remainder taken from reference TRBV14 and TRBJ2-1, is EAGVTQFPSHSVIEKGQTVTLRCDPISGHDNLYWYRRVMGKEIKFLLHFVKESKQDESGMPNNRFLAERTGGTYSTLKVQPAELEDSGVYFCASSQDRLAGDYNEQFFGPGTRLTVL.

This chain links TRBV9 with TRBJ2-2; 8 nucleotides agree with TRBD1. After removal of 3 bases from V and 10 bases from J, the junction contained 8 bases not matched to a gene. The CDR3 sequence is 14 residues long. The germline V gene encodes CDR1 SGDLS and CDR2 YYNGEE. The CDR3 sequence: CASSGQGLGEELFF. Written as DNA, the CDR3 is TGTGCCAGCAGCGGACAGGGGTTAGGTGAGGAGCTGTTTTTT.

This clone was seen at least ten times. The J gene is TRBJ1-2, the V gene TRBV25-1, with D perhaps TRBD1 (5 bases). Germline-derived CDR1 and CDR2 are MGHDK and SYGVNS. Deletions cut 4 bases from V and 6 bases from J, with 15 bases between. The CDR3 is 14 residues long. The CDR3 region has the DNA TGTGCCAGCAGTGCTCTAATGGGGGGGAATGGCTACACCTTC. This translates into CASSALMGGNGYTF.

CDR3 sequence reads: CASSDAGDYEQYF. In DNA, the CDR3 is TGTGCCAGCAGTGACGCAGGCGACTACGAGCAGTACTTC. V gene TRBV6-1 combines with J gene TRBJ2-5; D not resolved. The DNA end is more similar to TRBJ2-7, so the J call may be wrong. The CDR3 is 13 amino acids. CDR1 is MNHNS and CDR2 is SASEGT in the germline V gene.

The chain links TRBV6-4 to TRBJ2-2; 8 bases match TRBD1. V lost 2 bases, J lost 4 bases, and 3 bases stayed unmatched. Germline V gene lookup returns CDR1 MRHNA and CDR2 SNTAGT. The CDR3 totals 15 residues. In DNA form, the CDR3 reads TGTGCCAGCAGTGACGGGACAGGCAGCACCGGGGAGCTGTTTTTT. Translating it yields CASSDGTGSTGELFF.

This clone appeared once. The chain employs TRBV2 and TRBJ1-5; 11 nucleotides line up with TRBD1. Trimming at V came to 4 bases and at J to 3 bases, leaving 5 bases not matched to a gene. The CDR3 covers 16 residues. The germline CDR1 and CDR2 sequences are SNHLY and FYNNEI. For the CDR3, the DNA is TGTGCCAGCAGTGGGACAGGGGGCACCCCCAATCAGCCCCAGCATTTT. Translation gives CASSGTGGTPNQPQHF.

The chain has TRBV6-5 and TRBJ1-4; perhaps TRBD1 as D (5 bases). Germline-derived CDR1 and CDR2 are MNHEY and SVGAGI. CDR3 size: 13 residues. V was trimmed by 5 bases and J by 10 bases, leaving 14 bases between them. The CDR3 region is CASSAVGPVKLFF. The DNA of the CDR3 is TGTGCCAGCAGTGCGGTGGGGCCCGTAAAACTGTTTTTT.

This clone occurred a few times. The chain uses TRBV30 and TRBJ1-2; 8 bases fit TRBD1. The CDR3 totals 16 residues. The V segment lost 5 bases and the J segment 0 bases; nucleotides outside the gene matches: 11. CDR1 is GTSNPN, CDR2 SVGIG, per germline (reference sequence). The CDR3 is CAWGPLGQEANYGYTF. The CDR3 DNA sequence: TGTGCCTGGGGTCCCCTGGGACAGGAAGCTAACTATGGCTACACCTTC.

V usage is TRBV9 and J usage is TRBJ2-3; 9 nucleotides line up with TRBD1. V lost 3 bases, J lost 7 bases, and 12 bases stayed unmatched. CDR3 length equals 16 residues. CDR1 and CDR2 (germline): SGDLS, YYNGEE. CDR3 nucleotides: TGTGCCAGCAGCGCCAATACAGGGGGCGTTATAAATACGCAGTATTTT. This codes for CASSANTGGVINTQYF.

This clone was picked up one time. One junction end disagrees with the germline gene, perhaps due to a read error. The chain's CDR3 is CASSFRRGNERYF. Written as DNA, the CDR3 is TGTGCCAGCAGCTTTAGACGGGGGAACGAGCGGTACTTC. The chain combines TRBV5-6 with TRBJ2-7; maybe TRBD2 (6 bases). The CDR3 contains 13 residues. Per the germline V gene, CDR1 is SGHDT and CDR2 is YYEEEE.

The chain links TRBV6-5 to TRBJ2-3; 8 bases are shared with TRBD2. Trimming cost V 8 bases and J 1 base; bases outside gene matches: 5. CDR3 length equals 14 residues. Germline V gene sequence: CDR1 MNHEY, CDR2 SVGAGI. The CDR3 coding sequence is TGTGCCAGCCATCGGGGGGGTGGCACAGATACGCAGTATTTT. It yields the protein CASHRGGGTDTQYF.

The V gene is TRBV10-1, the J gene TRBJ1-5; D gene unclear. The CDR3 sequence is 10 residues long. Germline V gene sequence: CDR1 WNHNN, CDR2 SYGVQD (reference sequence). The V end lost 9 bases, the J end lost 7 bases, and 7 bases lay between the germline ends. CDR3: CARTQQPQHF. CDR3 sequence (DNA): TGCGCCAGGACACAACAGCCCCAGCATTTT.

This chain links TRBV21-1 with TRBJ1-6. TRBV21-1 is a listed pseudogene. The CDR3 extends over 16 amino acids. The CDR3 loop reads CASSRGDSSYNSPLHF. CDR3 in DNA: TGTGCCAGCAGCAGAGGCGATAGCTCCTATAATTCACCCCTCCACTTT.

The chain carries TRBV30 and TRBJ1-5; maybe TRBD1 (6 bases). CDR1 is GTSNPN, CDR2 SVGIG, per germline (reference sequence). CDR3 size: 14 residues. The V gene lost 2 bases and the J gene lost 6 bases, with 14 bases spanning the gap. The DNA for the CDR3 is TGTGCCTGGAGTACAGGGAATAGGGGTCAGCCCCAGCATTTT. This gives the protein CAWSTGNRGQPQHF.

The chain has TRBV2 and TRBJ2-3, with TRBD2 matching 10 bases. J was trimmed by 4 bases and V by 0 bases; bases with no gene match: 4. Germline values: CDR1 SNHLY, CDR2 FYNNEI. CDR3 length: 16 residues. As DNA, the CDR3 is TGTGCCAGCAGTGAAGCGGCTAGCGGGGGCGCAGATACGCAGTATTTT. It encodes CASSEAASGGADTQYF.

The chain employs TRBV6-1 and TRBJ1-2; D remains unclear. V was trimmed by 3 bases and J by 4 bases, leaving 6 bases between them. Looked up from germline, CDR1 is MNHNS and CDR2 is SASEGT. This CDR3 is built from 12 residues. The CDR3 loop reads CASSDWAYGYTF. The CDR3, as DNA: TGTGCCAGCAGTGATTGGGCCTATGGCTACACCTTC.

J is TRBJ2-7 and V is TRBV10-3, with 7 bases fitting TRBD2. This CDR3 has 13 amino acids. The germline V gene encodes CDR1 ENHRY and CDR2 SYGVKD. Trimming cost V 7 bases and J 1 base; bases outside gene matches: 4. The CDR3 spells CAITTGGSYEQYF. In DNA form, the CDR3 reads TGTGCCATCACGACGGGGGGATCCTACGAGCAGTACTTC.

This clone was observed a single time. The rearrangement uses TRBV6-1 and TRBJ1-2; D may be TRBD1 (6 bases). CDR1 MNHNS and CDR2 SASEGT come from the germline V gene. The CDR3 runs to 15 residues. V lost 6 bases, J lost 4 bases, and 18 bases lay in between. CDR3 sequence: CASRFATDRIYGYTF. In DNA form, the CDR3 reads TGTGCCAGCAGATTTGCTACGGACAGAATCTATGGCTACACCTTC.

The chain carries TRBV11-2 and TRBJ2-7, with 8 bases aligning to TRBD1. Germline lookup yields CDR1 SGHAT and CDR2 FQNNGV. The CDR3 covers 15 residues. V was pared by 2 bases and J by 6 bases, with 9 bases of the junction left unmatched. The CDR3 loop is CASSLHGQGAFEQYF. CDR3 nucleotides: TGTGCCAGCAGCTTACACGGCCAGGGGGCTTTCGAGCAGTACTTC.

CDR3 sequence reads: CATGAFYSGANVLTF. The CDR3 nucleotides read TGTGCCACAGGCGCGTTCTACTCTGGGGCCAACGTCCTGACTTTC. The V and J genes are TRBV6-5 and TRBJ2-6, with D unresolved. The CDR3 totals 15 residues. Trimming left V 10 bases short and J 0 bases short, with 13 bases between. The germline gives CDR1 MNHEY, CDR2 SVGAGI.

The V and J genes are TRBV4-1 and TRBJ2-2; 13 bases map to TRBD2. This CDR3 has 16 residues. Germline lookup yields CDR1 MGHRA and CDR2 YSYEKL. J gave up 6 bases and V 3 bases, and 4 bases lay outside the gene matches. Here the CDR3 reads CASSHFGTSGAGELFF. Written as DNA, the CDR3 is TGCGCCAGCAGCCATTTTGGGACTAGCGGGGCCGGGGAGCTGTTTTTT.

This sequence joins TRBV6-1 and TRBJ1-1; D is uncertain. Germline CDR1 and CDR2: MNHNS and SASEGT. The CDR3 totals 14 residues. Between the trimmed V and J ends, which lost 3 bases and 11 bases, there was a span of 19 bases. The CDR3 sequence is CASSDTNLRGKAFF. CDR3 DNA sequence: TGTGCCAGCAGTGACACCAACCTCCGCGGAAAGGCTTTCTTT.

The chain has TRBV5-1 and TRBJ2-1; 7 bases align to TRBD2. Germline V gene data show CDR1 as SGHRS and CDR2 as YFSETQ. The ends lost 4 bases at V and 2 bases at J; junction bases unmatched: 6. The CDR3 loop spans 15 amino acids. The CDR3 protein is CASSRGRGAYNEQFF. The DNA of the CDR3 is TGCGCCAGCAGCCGGGGCCGGGGGGCCTACAATGAGCAGTTCTTC.

The rearrangement uses TRBV6-1 and TRBJ2-1; 12 positions agree with TRBD2. From germline, CDR1 is MNHNS and CDR2 SASEGT. CDR3 length: 15 residues. J was trimmed by 5 bases and V by 2 bases; bases with no gene match: 1. In DNA, the CDR3 is TGTGCCAGCAGTGAACTAGCGGGGGGGAACAATGAGCAGTTCTTC. Encoded protein: CASSELAGGNNEQFF.

This chain links TRBV6-1 with TRBJ2-3; maybe TRBD2 (6 bases). This CDR3 spans 14 amino acids. Germline CDR1 is MNHNS and CDR2 is SASEGT. V lost 4 bases and J lost 1, with 9 bases in between. The CDR3 coding sequence is TGTGCCAGCAGTGGTGTAGCGGGCACAGATACGCAGTATTTT. Its protein is CASSGVAGTDTQYF.

The chain joins TRBV2 to TRBJ1-2; a possible D gene is TRBD1 (6 bases). V lost 5 bases, J lost 3 bases, and 10 bases lay in between. Germline CDR1 reads SNHLY; CDR2 reads FYNNEI. The CDR3 sequence is 13 residues long. The CDR3, as DNA: TGTGCCAGCAGTAGACAGGTCGACTATGGCTACACCTTC. Residues: CASSRQVDYGYTF.